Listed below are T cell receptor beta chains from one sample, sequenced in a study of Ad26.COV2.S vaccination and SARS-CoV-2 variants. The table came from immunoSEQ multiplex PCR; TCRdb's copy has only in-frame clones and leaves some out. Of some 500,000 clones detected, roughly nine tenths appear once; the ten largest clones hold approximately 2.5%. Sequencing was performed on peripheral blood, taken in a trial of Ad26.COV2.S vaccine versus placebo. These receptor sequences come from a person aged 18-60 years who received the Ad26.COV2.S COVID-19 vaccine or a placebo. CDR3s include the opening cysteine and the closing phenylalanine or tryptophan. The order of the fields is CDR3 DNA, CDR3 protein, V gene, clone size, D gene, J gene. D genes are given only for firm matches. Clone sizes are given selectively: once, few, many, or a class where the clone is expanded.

TGTGCCAGCGGGTTGAGACAGCCCCAGCATTTT	CASGLRQPQHF	TRBV6-6	.	.	TRBJ1-5
TGTGCCAGCAGCCAAGAGCTAGACGGTAGCGAGGAAAAACTGTTTTTT	CASSQELDGSEEKLFF	TRBV3-1/TRBV3-2	.	.	TRBJ1-4
TGTGCCAGTAGTATGGGGTGGGGGGAGCTGTTTTTT	CASSMGWGELFF	TRBV19	.	.	TRBJ2-2
TGTGCCAGCAGCTTAGGTCTAGTCTCCTACGAGCAGTACTTC	CASSLGLVSYEQYF	TRBV11-2	.	.	TRBJ2-7
TGTGCCACCAGCAGAGAAAAATTGGGGGAGCATGACACCGGGGAGCTGTTTTTT	CATSREKLGEHDTGELFF	TRBV15	.	.	TRBJ2-2
TGTGCCAGCAGCTTACACTGGGACTATGGCTACACCTTC	CASSLHWDYGYTF	TRBV7-9	.	.	TRBJ1-2
TGTGCCAGTAGTGACAAAGGGGGCCTCGGCTATGGCTACACCTTC	CASSDKGGLGYGYTF	TRBV19	.	TRBD1	TRBJ1-2
TGCGCCAGCAGCCTACACCCACTCAGGGGGCCGGGGACTGAAGCTTTCTTT	CASSLHPLRGPGTEAFF	TRBV5-1	.	TRBD1	TRBJ1-1
TGTGCCAGCAGATTAATAAGGACAGGCCTCTACGAGCAGTACTTC	CASRLIRTGLYEQYF	TRBV11-2	.	TRBD1	TRBJ2-7
TGTGCCAGCAGTACCCAGGAGGCGAGCTCCTATAATTCACCCCTCCACTTT	CASSTQEASSYNSPLHF	TRBV6-2/TRBV6-3	.	.	TRBJ1-6
TGTGCCAGCACCCCGTCCGGAGATACGCAGTATTTT	CASTPSGDTQYF	TRBV5-8	.	.	TRBJ2-3
TGTGCCAGCAGTTACTCGCGACTAGTCGGCGGCTACACCTTC	CASSYSRLVGGYTF	TRBV6-2/TRBV6-3	.	.	TRBJ1-2
TGTGCCAGCAGCCCCGGCTCCGGTCGCAATGAGCAGTTCTTC	CASSPGSGRNEQFF	TRBV7-3	.	.	TRBJ2-1
TGTGCCAGCAGTTACTCCGTCGAGGGCGGTTTGGGCAATCAGCCCCAGCATTTT	CASSYSVEGGLGNQPQHF	TRBV6-7	once	.	TRBJ1-5
TGTGCCACCAGCAGAGGGGTAGCGGGCTACGAGCAGTACTTC	CATSRGVAGYEQYF	TRBV15	.	TRBD2	TRBJ2-7
TGTGCCAGCTCACAAGGGCCACGCAATCAGCCCCAGCATTTT	CASSQGPRNQPQHF	TRBV18	once	.	TRBJ1-5
TGTGCCAGCAGCTTAACTTCGGGGGTTAAAGCTTTCTTT	CASSLTSGVKAFF	TRBV11-1	.	.	TRBJ1-1
TGCGCCAGCAGCCAAGACCCCGGCGGCAGCACAGATACGCAGTATTTT	CASSQDPGGSTDTQYF	TRBV4-3	.	.	TRBJ2-3
TGTGCCACCAGTGAGGCGGGGAACCACTACAATGAGCAGTTCTTC	CATSEAGNHYNEQFF	TRBV24-1	.	.	TRBJ2-1
TGTGCCAGCAGTTACTCGGGGACTAGCGGGAGGAACATTCAGTACTTC	CASSYSGTSGRNIQYF	TRBV6-5	.	TRBD2	TRBJ2-4
TGCGCCAGCAGCTTTAGTGGTCTGGATAGCGGGGAGCTGTTTTTT	CASSFSGLDSGELFF	TRBV5-1	.	.	TRBJ2-2
TGTGCCAGTAGTATATCGCCGGGACAAGGGTATTCACCCCTCCACTTT	CASSISPGQGYSPLHF	TRBV19	.	.	TRBJ1-6
TGTGCCAGCAGCCAGTTACAGGGGGCCCCGAACACTGAAGCTTTCTTT	CASSQLQGAPNTEAFF	TRBV3-1/TRBV3-2	.	TRBD1	TRBJ1-1
TGTGCCAGCAGCTTGGAGTCTAGCTCCTATAATTCACCCCTCCACTTT	CASSLESSSYNSPLHF	TRBV5-4	.	.	TRBJ1-6
TGTGCCAGCACCCACTGGGCGGCCCATATATCTGGGGCCAACGTCCTGACTTTC	CASTHWAAHISGANVLTF	TRBV28	once	.	TRBJ2-6
TGTGCCAGCAGCTTAAATATGGGGCGGCACTCTGGAAACACCATATATTTT	CASSLNMGRHSGNTIYF	TRBV13	few	.	TRBJ1-3
TGTGCCAGCAGCTTAGCGGGGGCAGGGGGCATAGGGACTGAAGCTTTCTTT	CASSLAGAGGIGTEAFF	TRBV7-2	.	TRBD1	TRBJ1-1